One and the same sample provided the 20 T cell receptor beta chains below, sequenced in a study of control samples from healthy donors and cancer patients. Method: immunoSEQ multiplex PCR; TCRdb's copy keeps in-frame clones and lacks some. The table includes some 110,000 clones, roughly 92% detected once. The material sequenced was blood. All receptors derive from a young man in good health.

The chain combines TRBV18 with TRBJ1-2, with D unclear. The CDR3 totals 13 residues. With 2 bases removed from V and 7 bases from J, the gap between germline ends came to 11 bases. Germline CDR1 KGHSH, CDR2 LQKENI. CDR3 amino acids: CASSPDVLGGYTF. The CDR3 bases are TGTGCCAGCTCACCAGACGTTTTGGGTGGCTACACCTTC.

The chain recombines TRBV2 with TRBJ2-3; the D is unclear. There are 11 residues in the CDR3. Germline CDR1 and CDR2: SNHLY and FYNNEI. The V gene lost 8 bases and the J gene lost 6 bases, with 9 bases spanning the gap. The CDR3 nucleotides read TGTGCCAGCGTTATGCGGGATACGCAGTATTTT. As protein: CASVMRDTQYF.

The rearrangement joins TRBV7-9 to TRBJ2-3; TRBD2 matches 7 bases. Germline assignment: CDR1 SEHNR and CDR2 FQNEAQ (reference sequence). The V gene end was trimmed by 3 bases and the J gene end by 3 bases; junction bases not matched to a gene: 15. CDR3 length: 18 amino acids. The CDR3 sequence is CASSFLRLDSGRTDTQYF. The CDR3 DNA follows: TGTGCCAGCAGCTTTCTAAGACTGGACTCCGGGAGGACAGATACGCAGTATTTT. The variable domain in full, with the rest retrieved from reference TRBV7-9 and TRBJ2-3, is DTGVSQNPRHKITKRGQNVTFRCDPISEHNRLYWYRQTLGQGPEFLTYFQNEAQLEKSRLLSDRFSAERPKGSFSTLEIQRTEQGDSAMYLCASSFLRLDSGRTDTQYFGPGTRLTVL.

The chain links TRBV14 to TRBJ1-2; D remains unclear. CDR1 is SGHDN, CDR2 FVKESK, per germline. CDR3 length: 17 amino acids. With 1 base removed from V and 1 base from J, the gap between germline ends came to 16 bases. The CDR3 region is CASSQGSRTFYNYGYTF. The CDR3, as DNA: TGTGCCAGCAGCCAAGGGAGTCGCACCTTTTATAACTATGGCTACACCTTC.

This clone appeared a single time. The chain combines TRBV9 with TRBJ1-1, with D possibly matching TRBD1 (6 bases). The CDR3 is made up of 15 amino acids. V shed 0 bases and J shed 1 base, with 10 bases lying between them. CDR1 SGDLS and CDR2 YYNGEE come from the germline V gene. The chain's CDR3 is CASSVAGHQNTEAFF. Here the CDR3 DNA reads TGTGCCAGCAGCGTAGCGGGACACCAGAACACTGAAGCTTTCTTT.

The CDR3, as DNA: TGTGCCAGCAGCCAAGATCGGCGGGGTGAAGCTTTCTTT. Translating it yields CASSQDRRGEAFF. The V gene is TRBV4-2, the J gene TRBJ1-1, with D uncertain. This CDR3 comprises 13 residues. The V end was cut by 0 bases, the J end by 7 bases, with 9 bases between. The germline V gene has CDR1 LGHNA and CDR2 YNFKEQ.

Of note for this clone: This CDR3 is also generated by other DNA sequences in the sample. The rearrangement uses TRBV10-3 and TRBJ1-1; no definite D call. The CDR3 totals 14 residues. The germline gives CDR1 ENHRY, CDR2 SYGVKD. Trimming removed 0 bases at V and 1 base at J, with 6 bases between. CDR3 protein: CAISESTGNTEAFF. The CDR3 DNA sequence: TGTGCCATCAGTGAGTCAACGGGGAACACTGAAGCTTTCTTT.

This chain uses TRBV6-5 with TRBJ1-1, with D unclear. With 7 bases removed from V and 5 bases from J, the gap between germline ends came to 8 bases. The germline V gene has CDR1 MNHEY and CDR2 SVGAGI. The CDR3 loop spans 11 amino acids. The CDR3 nucleotides are TGTGCCAGCATCAGGATAACTGAAGCTTTCTTT. Encoded protein: CASIRITEAFF.

The chain joins TRBV2 to TRBJ2-7, with D unclear. V lost 6 bases to trimming and J lost 6 bases, with 15 bases between them. Germline loops: CDR1 SNHLY, CDR2 FYNNEI. The CDR3 sequence is 13 residues long. The CDR3 region has the DNA TGTGCCAGCAGAGACCGGACCGGCCCCGAGCAGTACTTC. It codes for CASRDRTGPEQYF.

The genes are TRBV2 and TRBJ1-5; D gene ambiguous. CDR3 size: 15 residues. Trimming cost V 5 bases and J 6 bases, with 17 bases left between them. CDR1 and CDR2 from the germline V gene are SNHLY and FYNNEI. In DNA form, the CDR3 reads TGTGCCAGCAGTCCACAGACCTTGGGTCTTCAGCCCCAGCATTTT. This encodes CASSPQTLGLQPQHF.

The chain uses TRBV5-1 and TRBJ2-2; unclear D gene. Trimming pared 2 bases from V and 4 bases from J, leaving 9 bases between. From germline, CDR1 is SGHRS and CDR2 YFSETQ. CDR3 size: 14 residues. Here the CDR3 reads CASSFSSLTGELFF. CDR3 sequence (DNA): TGCGCCAGCAGCTTCTCATCCCTCACCGGGGAGCTGTTTTTT.

This clone was recorded only once. The chain carries TRBV12-3 or TRBV12-4 and TRBJ2-5; no definite D call. The CDR3 sequence is 13 residues long. The germline V and J ends were trimmed by 1 base and 5 bases, with 8 bases remaining between them. The CDR3 sequence is CASSLELVETQYF. The CDR3 region has the DNA TGTGCCAGCAGTTTAGAGTTGGTGGAGACCCAGTACTTC.

The rearrangement joins TRBV2 to TRBJ1-1; D remains unclear. The germline gives CDR1 SNHLY, CDR2 FYNNEI. The CDR3 is 11 residues long. Trimming stripped 9 bases from V and 4 bases from J, with 9 bases between. CDR3: CASPVGTEAFF. Here the CDR3 DNA reads TGTGCCAGTCCTGTCGGCACTGAAGCTTTCTTT.

This chain connects TRBV6-5 to TRBJ1-6; 7 nucleotides line up with TRBD1. J was trimmed by 10 bases and V by 8 bases; bases with no gene match: 8. The CDR3 spans 13 residues. From germline, CDR1 is MNHEY and CDR2 SVGAGI. The CDR3 region has the DNA TGTGCCAGCCTGACAGGGCGGAACTCACCCCTCCACTTT. Protein sequence: CASLTGRNSPLHF.

Note on this clone: This same CDR3 is encoded by further DNA sequences in the sample. The chain combines TRBV5-1 with TRBJ2-7, with TRBD1 matching 7 bases. After removal of 3 bases from V and 0 bases from J, the junction contained 3 bases not matched to a gene. This CDR3 has 14 amino acids. Per germline, CDR1 SGHRS and CDR2 YFSETQ. DNA for the CDR3: TGCGCCAGCAGCTCGGGGACAGCCTCCTACGAGCAGTACTTC. Protein product: CASSSGTASYEQYF.

The chain is built from TRBV28 and TRBJ1-1, with 11 bases that match TRBD1. Germline assignment: CDR1 MDHEN and CDR2 SYDVKM. V trimming: 9 bases; J trimming: 3 bases; junction bases outside the gene matches: 6. The CDR3 consists of 14 residues. CDR3 amino acids: CASAGTGGDTEAFF. CDR3 in DNA: TGTGCCAGTGCCGGGACAGGGGGAGACACTGAAGCTTTCTTT. The full variable domain, completed using reference TRBV28 and TRBJ1-1, is DVKVTQSSRYLVKRTGEKVFLECVQDMDHENMFWYRQDPGLGLRLIYFSYDVKMKEKGDIPEGYSVSREKKERFSLILESASTNQTSMYLCASAGTGGDTEAFFGQGTRLTVV.

V usage is TRBV5-1 and J usage is TRBJ2-1, with 8 bases identical to TRBD1. The V gene's germline CDR1 is SGHRS and CDR2 YFSETQ. The CDR3 contains 15 residues. V gave up 0 bases and J gave up 7 bases; unmatched junction bases: 6. The CDR3 region is CASSLGQGAQNEQFF. The DNA of the CDR3 is TGCGCCAGCAGCTTGGGGCAGGGGGCGCAAAATGAGCAGTTCTTC.

This clone was counted once. The chain links TRBV7-2 to TRBJ2-5, with 9 bases matching TRBD2. This CDR3 has 15 residues. J was trimmed by 2 bases and V by 5 bases; bases with no gene match: 6. Per the germline V gene, CDR1 is SGHTA and CDR2 is FQGNSA. The CDR3 loop reads CASSPRLAAQETQYF. Written as DNA, the CDR3 is TGTGCCAGCAGCCCTAGACTAGCGGCACAAGAGACCCAGTACTTC.

The V gene is TRBV3-1 (or the pseudogene TRBV3-2), the J gene TRBJ2-2; the D is unclear. Trimming cost V 6 bases and J 5 bases, with 4 bases left between them. The germline CDR1 and CDR2 sequences are LGHDT and YNNKEL (reference sequence). The CDR3 extends over 11 amino acids. For the CDR3, the DNA is TGTGCCAGCAGTCTAACCGGGGAGCTGTTTTTT. The encoded protein is CASSLTGELFF.

This chain links TRBV2 with TRBJ2-3, with 10 nucleotides matching TRBD1. V shed 5 bases, J shed 4 bases, and the junction held 3 bases outside the gene matches. The CDR3 has 14 residues. Per germline, CDR1 SNHLY and CDR2 FYNNEI. CDR3 coding DNA: TGTGCCAGCAGTATGACAGGGGGCGCAGATACGCAGTATTTT. Translated: CASSMTGGADTQYF. The full variable domain, completed using reference TRBV2 and TRBJ2-3, is EPEVTQTPSHQVTQMGQEVILRCVPISNHLYFYWYRQILGQKVEFLVSFYNNEISEKSEIFDDQFSVERPDGSNFTLKIRSTKLEDSAMYFCASSMTGGADTQYFGPGTRLTVL.